The 26 T cell receptor beta chains below were found in one sample sequenced in a study of T cell repertoires in cytomegalovirus infection. The antigens for these receptors are not known. TCRdb passed the reads through MiXCR, listing each CDR3 protein once. The profile shows roughly 69,000 distinct CDR3 sequences, more than 25% of them singletons. The source material was CD8+ T cells from cultured PBMCs, sampled from culture after CMV antigen stimulation. These receptors originate from a human donor in good health (CMV status not recorded). Some clones in this sample may be carry-over from other donors' samples.

The chain combines TRBV4-3 with TRBJ2-3; the D gene is possibly TRBD2 (7 bases). The CDR3 runs to 17 residues. The germline V gene has CDR1 LGHNA and CDR2 YSLEER. Trimming pared 0 bases from V and 0 bases from J, leaving 13 bases between. CDR3 DNA: TGCGCCAGCAGCCAAGAAGGGGGGGGCCTAAGCACAGATACGCAGTATTTT. Translating it yields CASSQEGGGLSTDTQYF.

The DNA of the CDR3 is TGTGCCAGCAGCCGAGGACAGGGGGCCCAATCCTACGAGCAGTACTTC. It translates to CASSRGQGAQSYEQYF. The chain carries TRBV7-9 and TRBJ2-7; 11 positions agree with TRBD1. Germline V gene lookup returns CDR1 SEHNR and CDR2 FQNEAQ (reference sequence). The junction had 7 bases not matched to a gene; V was cut back by 5 bases and J by 1 base. This CDR3 contains 16 residues.

The chain joins TRBV13 to TRBJ1-2; 12 bases agree with TRBD1. Unmatched junction bases numbered 5, after V lost 1 base and J lost 5 bases. Germline V lookup: CDR1 PRHDT, CDR2 FYEKMQ (reference sequence). CDR3 length: 16 residues. DNA of the CDR3: TGTGCCAGCAGCTTAGAGGGACAGGGGGCTTGGTATGGCTACACCTTC. It codes for CASSLEGQGAWYGYTF.

This clonotype was picked up a small number of times. This chain joins TRBV20-1 and TRBJ1-6; no clear D. Looked up from germline, CDR1 is DFQATT and CDR2 is SNEGSKA (reference sequence). The CDR3 is 16 residues long. Deletions cut 2 bases from V and 0 bases from J, with 11 bases between. DNA for the CDR3: TGCAGTGCTAGAAAGGGAAACCTCTCCTATAATTCACCCCTCCACTTT. Residues: CSARKGNLSYNSPLHF.

This clonotype was found a few times. This sequence joins TRBV11-2 and TRBJ1-3, with 7 bases matching TRBD1. The V and J ends lost 7 bases and 0 bases, in that order; junction bases with no gene match: 9. The germline gives CDR1 SGHAT, CDR2 FQNNGV. The CDR3 is made up of 16 amino acids. CDR3 DNA: TGTGCCAGCATACTAAGACAGGGAGCCTCTGGAAACACCATATATTTT. Its translation: CASILRQGASGNTIYF.

The chain links TRBV4-3 to TRBJ2-7; no definite D call. This CDR3 has 13 residues. Germline lookup yields CDR1 LGHNA and CDR2 YSLEER. Trimming cost V 0 bases and J 7 bases, with 10 bases left between them. The CDR3 loop reads CASSQEPRLEQYF. DNA for the CDR3: TGCGCCAGCAGCCAAGAACCTAGGTTAGAGCAGTACTTC.

The gene calls are TRBV6-2 or TRBV6-3 and TRBJ2-2; a weak D match, TRBD2 (6 bases). This CDR3 has 16 residues. Germline lookup yields CDR1 MNHEY and CDR2 SVGEGT. V lost 8 bases to trimming and J lost 4 bases, with 20 bases between them. CDR3 protein: CASAFLRTTSTGELFF. The DNA for the CDR3 is TGTGCCAGCGCATTCCTCCGGACTACCTCCACCGGGGAGCTGTTTTTT.

This clonotype was detected only a few times. Here the CDR3 reads CATRGAGTDTQYF. The CDR3 region has the DNA TGTGCCACCCGAGGCGCGGGAACAGATACGCAGTATTTT. This chain joins TRBV24-1 and TRBJ2-3; a possible D gene is TRBD2 (6 bases). V lost 9 bases and J 3 bases, leaving 12 bases between the germline ends. This CDR3 region has 13 residues. Germline assignment: CDR1 KGHDR and CDR2 SFDVKD.

The chain uses TRBV7-9 and TRBJ2-3; D remains ambiguous. Germline V gene lookup returns CDR1 SEHNR and CDR2 FQNEAQ (reference sequence). The CDR3 totals 11 residues. V lost 5 bases and J 6 bases, leaving 6 bases between the germline ends. CDR3 amino acids: CASSGWDTQYF. DNA of the CDR3: TGTGCCAGCAGCGGTTGGGATACGCAGTATTTT.

The chain uses TRBV19 and TRBJ1-2; perhaps TRBD1 as D (6 bases). V lost 3 bases, J lost 4 bases, and 15 bases lay in between. The CDR3 length is 15 residues. The germline CDR1 and CDR2 sequences are LNHDA and SQIVND (reference sequence). The CDR3, as DNA: TGTGCCAGTAGTATGGAACAGGGAGGTTCCTATGGCTACACCTTC. Its translation is CASSMEQGGSYGYTF.

This clonotype has a count of ten or more. V and J are TRBV28 and TRBJ2-6; D unclear. CDR1 is MDHEN, CDR2 SYDVKM, per germline. The CDR3 has 13 amino acids. V was cut by 3 bases and J by 4 bases, with 4 bases left in between. CDR3 sequence (DNA): TGTGCCAGCAGTTTTTCCGGGGCCAACGTCCTGACTTTC. The encoded protein is CASSFSGANVLTF.

This clonotype was seen a handful of times. CDR3 nucleotides: TGTGCCAGCAGTTTACCCACAGGGGGCGTCGGCTACGAGCAGTACTTC. Translated: CASSLPTGGVGYEQYF. V is TRBV28 and J is TRBJ2-7; 9 nucleotides agree with TRBD1. Germline values: CDR1 MDHEN, CDR2 SYDVKM. J gave up 3 bases and V 2 bases, and 8 bases lay outside the gene matches. There are 16 residues in the CDR3.

This clonotype has ten or more counts. The CDR3 DNA reads TGCGCCAGCAGCCAAGATCGGGACAGGAATTCACCCCTCCACTTT. This encodes CASSQDRDRNSPLHF. The chain links TRBV4-3 to TRBJ1-6, with 8 bases identical to TRBD1. CDR1 and CDR2 (germline): LGHNA, YSLEER. CDR3 length equals 15 residues. V gave up 0 bases and J gave up 7 bases; unmatched junction bases: 2.

The sample holds a few counts of this clonotype. The chain has TRBV13 and TRBJ1-2; possibly TRBD1 for D (5 bases). Between the trimmed V and J ends, which lost 5 bases and 5 bases, there was a span of 12 bases. Germline CDR1 and CDR2: PRHDT and FYEKMQ (reference sequence). The CDR3 is made up of 13 amino acids. Here the CDR3 reads CASSRGRDYGYTF. CDR3 sequence (DNA): TGTGCCAGCAGCCGTGGCAGGGATTATGGCTACACCTTC. Drawing the rest from reference TRBV13 and TRBJ1-2, the complete variable domain is AAGVIQSPRHLIKEKRETATLKCYPIPRHDTVYWYQQGPGQDPQFLISFYEKMQSDKGSIPDRFSAQQFSDYHSELNMSSLELGDSALYFCASSRGRDYGYTFGSGTRLTVV.

CDR3 in amino acids: CASSEGQASTYNEQFF. DNA of the CDR3: TGTGCCAGCAGCGAAGGACAGGCCTCGACCTACAATGAGCAGTTCTTC. The chain is built from TRBV7-9 and TRBJ2-1; 7 bases are shared with TRBD1. CDR1 is SEHNR, CDR2 FQNEAQ, per germline (reference sequence). J lost 2 bases, V lost 5 bases, and 9 bases had no gene match. The CDR3 has 16 amino acids.

In its sample, this clonotype was seen many times. V gene TRBV6-1 combines with J gene TRBJ2-1, with D uncertain. Germline lookup yields CDR1 MNHNS and CDR2 SASEGT. The CDR3 spans 11 residues. Between the trimmed V and J ends, which lost 6 bases and 7 bases, there was a span of 7 bases. CDR3 nucleotides: TGTGCCAGCAGGGTGAGGAATGAGCAGTTCTTC. Amino acids: CASRVRNEQFF.

As regards this clonotype: A much larger clone lies one base from this, so it may be a read error. CDR3 region: CASSEVNTEAFF. CDR3 bases: TGTGCCAGCAGTGAGGTGAACACTGAAGCTTTCTTT. The chain recombines TRBV6-1 with TRBJ1-1, with D uncertain. Germline-derived CDR1 and CDR2 are MNHNS and SASEGT. The CDR3 runs to 12 residues. Trimming stripped 3 bases from V and 0 bases from J, with 2 bases between.

The CDR3 region has the DNA TGTGCCAGCAGCTCCAGGGGCGCTGGGGCCAACGTCCTGACTTTC. Translation: CASSSRGAGANVLTF. The chain combines TRBV7-4 with TRBJ2-6, with D tentatively TRBD1 (6 bases). Trimming pared 4 bases from V and 2 bases from J, leaving 9 bases between. This CDR3 is built from 15 residues. Germline V gene sequence: CDR1 SGHVT, CDR2 SQSDAQ.

The chain has TRBV27 and TRBJ1-5, with 10 bases lining up with TRBD1. Germline loops: CDR1 MNHEY, CDR2 SMNVEV (reference sequence). V lost 6 bases, J lost 2 bases, and 4 bases stayed unmatched. CDR3 length: 15 residues. CDR3 residues: CASSLTGGGNQPQHF. CDR3 coding DNA: TGTGCCAGCAGCCTGACAGGGGGCGGCAATCAGCCCCAGCATTTT.

In this sample, this clonotype turned up a few times. The chain uses TRBV7-3 and TRBJ2-1; TRBD1 agrees at 8 bases. CDR3 length: 14 residues. The germline V gene encodes CDR1 SGHTA and CDR2 FQGTGA. The trim removed 5 bases at V and 8 bases at J, leaving 8 bases unmatched. The CDR3 spells CASSPASGGYEQFF. The CDR3 coding sequence is TGTGCCAGCAGCCCAGCTTCAGGGGGCTATGAGCAGTTCTTC.

This chain's CDR3 is CASLDTEAFF. The CDR3 nucleotides read TGTGCCAGCCTCGACACTGAAGCTTTCTTT. This chain connects TRBV28 to TRBJ1-1; no firm D call. Trimming left V 8 bases short and J 3 bases short, with 4 bases between. The germline CDR1 and CDR2 sequences are MDHEN and SYDVKM. This CDR3 is 10 amino acids long.

This clonotype was seen many times. The V gene is TRBV5-1, the J gene TRBJ1-1; tentatively, D is TRBD1 (6 bases). The CDR3 is 14 amino acids. V gave up 0 bases and J gave up 8 bases, with 14 bases separating them. The V gene's germline CDR1 is SGHRS and CDR2 YFSETQ. This chain's CDR3 is CASSLDLQGLEAFF. CDR3 in DNA: TGCGCCAGCAGCTTGGATCTACAGGGACTCGAAGCTTTCTTT.

This clonotype was detected only a few times. The gene calls are TRBV12-3 or TRBV12-4 and TRBJ1-6; D perhaps matches TRBD1 (6 bases). This CDR3 comprises 13 residues. V was clipped by 9 bases and J by 3 bases, with 9 bases between them. CDR3 nucleotides: TGTGCCAGTGCAGGGGTCTATAATTCACCCCTCCACTTT. Encoded protein: CASAGVYNSPLHF.

A few counts support this clonotype. The rearrangement joins TRBV7-9 to TRBJ2-5; 8 bases are a match to TRBD2. The CDR3 consists of 15 residues. Germline CDR1 SEHNR, CDR2 FQNEAQ (reference sequence). V lost 4 bases and J lost 2; bases outside the gene matches: 6. The CDR3 DNA reads TGTGCCAGCAGCTCGGGGACTAGTGATCAAGAGACCCAGTACTTC. The encoded protein is CASSSGTSDQETQYF. The whole variable domain, filled in from reference TRBV7-9 and TRBJ2-5, reads DTGVSQNPRHKITKRGQNVTFRCDPISEHNRLYWYRQTLGQGPEFLTYFQNEAQLEKSRLLSDRFSAERPKGSFSTLEIQRTEQGDSAMYLCASSSGTSDQETQYFGPGTRLLVL.

The rearrangement links TRBV7-9 to TRBJ2-6, with a possible D match to TRBD1 (6 bases). CDR3 size: 18 residues. Trimming pared 9 bases from V and 2 bases from J, leaving 23 bases between. Germline loops: CDR1 SEHNR, CDR2 FQNEAQ (reference sequence). Written as DNA, the CDR3 is TGTGCCAGTAAAGGGGCAGGGGCGAATAACGCTGGGGCCAACGTCCTGACTTTC. Its protein product is CASKGAGANNAGANVLTF.

The chain carries TRBV6-8 and TRBJ1-1; D uncertain. Germline CDR1 reads MNHGY; CDR2 reads SAAAGT. The CDR3 loop spans 12 amino acids. Trimming took off 5 bases at V and 0 bases at J, with 4 bases between the two ends. Here the CDR3 DNA reads TGTGCCAGCAGTGCGGTGAACACTGAAGCTTTCTTT. This translates into CASSAVNTEAFF.